The source of this TCR beta chain is a study of cytomegalovirus exposure and HLA in healthy donors. Comments on this clone: Its antigen is not known.

A multiplex PCR was run with 60 Vbeta primers and 13 Jbeta primers. Sequencing used immunoSEQ multiplex PCR; TCRdb keeps in-frame clones, though not all of them. The sample lists about 170,000 clones, roughly 84% occurring once. Overall study results and limits: What was likely a sequencing artifact was a cluster of highly shared sequence variants.

Germline CDR1 and CDR2: SGHRS and YFSETQ. With V trimmed by 0 bases and J by 3 bases, 5 bases remained unmatched. CDR3 size: 15 residues. The sample taken for sequencing was PBMCs. The V call is TRBV5-1, the J call TRBJ2-7, with TRBD1 matching over 8 bases. The sequence came from a male donor in good health and CMV-seronegative. DNA of the CDR3: TGCGCCAGCAGCTTGGGGGGACAGGACATCTACGAGCAGTACTTC. It codes for CASSLGGQDIYEQYF.